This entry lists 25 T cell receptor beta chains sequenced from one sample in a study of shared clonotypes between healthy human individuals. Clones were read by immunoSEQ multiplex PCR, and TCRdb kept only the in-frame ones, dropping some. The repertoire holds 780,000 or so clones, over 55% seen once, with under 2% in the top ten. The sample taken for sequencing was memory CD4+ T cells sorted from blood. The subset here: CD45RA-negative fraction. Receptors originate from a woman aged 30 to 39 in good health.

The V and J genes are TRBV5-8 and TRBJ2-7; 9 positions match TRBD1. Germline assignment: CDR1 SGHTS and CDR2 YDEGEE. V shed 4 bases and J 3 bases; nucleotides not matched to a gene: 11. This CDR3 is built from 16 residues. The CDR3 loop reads CASSTPRDRVYYEQYF. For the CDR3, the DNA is TGTGCCAGCAGCACGCCCCGGGACAGGGTGTACTACGAGCAGTACTTC.

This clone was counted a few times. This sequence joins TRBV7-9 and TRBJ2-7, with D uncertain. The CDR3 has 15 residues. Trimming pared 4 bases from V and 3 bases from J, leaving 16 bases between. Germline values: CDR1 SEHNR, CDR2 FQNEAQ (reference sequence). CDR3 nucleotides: TGTGCCAGCAGCTCAACGGCTGGGTGGGGCTACGAGCAGTACTTC. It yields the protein CASSSTAGWGYEQYF.

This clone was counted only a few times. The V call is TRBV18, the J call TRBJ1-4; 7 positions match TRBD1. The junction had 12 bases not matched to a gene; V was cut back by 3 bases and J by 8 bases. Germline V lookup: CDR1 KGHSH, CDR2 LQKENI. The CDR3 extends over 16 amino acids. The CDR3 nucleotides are TGTGCCAGCTCACCGAATGTCACAGGGGCTTTCGAAAAACTGTTTTTT. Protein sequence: CASSPNVTGAFEKLFF.

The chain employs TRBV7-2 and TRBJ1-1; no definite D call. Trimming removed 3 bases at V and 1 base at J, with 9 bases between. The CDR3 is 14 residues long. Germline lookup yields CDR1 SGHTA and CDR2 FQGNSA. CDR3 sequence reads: CASSFEGRNTEAFF. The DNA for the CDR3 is TGTGCCAGCAGCTTCGAAGGGAGGAACACTGAAGCTTTCTTT.

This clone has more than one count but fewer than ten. CDR3 DNA sequence: TGCGCCAGCAGCCGCGGACCAAGCGCAGACTATGGCTACACCTTC. Encoded protein: CASSRGPSADYGYTF. The chain combines TRBV5-1 with TRBJ1-2; D not resolved. The CDR3 contains 15 residues. V lost 4 bases and J lost 3, with 16 bases in between. Germline V gives CDR1 SGHRS, CDR2 YFSETQ.

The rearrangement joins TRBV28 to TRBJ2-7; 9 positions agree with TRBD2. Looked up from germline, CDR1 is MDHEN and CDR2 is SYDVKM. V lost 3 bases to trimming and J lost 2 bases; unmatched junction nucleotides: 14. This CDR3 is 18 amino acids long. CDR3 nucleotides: TGTGCCAGCAGTTTTCTATTGGGATTAAGCGGGGGGACCTACGAGCAGTACTTC. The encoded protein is CASSFLLGLSGGTYEQYF.

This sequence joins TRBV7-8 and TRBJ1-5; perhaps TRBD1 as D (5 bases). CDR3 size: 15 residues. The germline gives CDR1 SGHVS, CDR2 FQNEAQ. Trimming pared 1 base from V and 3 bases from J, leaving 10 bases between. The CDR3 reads CASSLVSGNNQPQHF. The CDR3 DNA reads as TGTGCCAGCAGCTTAGTTTCAGGGAACAATCAGCCCCAGCATTTT.

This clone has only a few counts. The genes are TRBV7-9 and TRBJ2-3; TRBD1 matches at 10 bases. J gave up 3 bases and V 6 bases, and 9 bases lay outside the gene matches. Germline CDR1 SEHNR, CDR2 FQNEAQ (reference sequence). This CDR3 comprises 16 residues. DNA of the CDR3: TGTGCCAGCAGGTCAGCGAGGACAGGGGGTACAGATACGCAGTATTTT. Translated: CASRSARTGGTDTQYF.

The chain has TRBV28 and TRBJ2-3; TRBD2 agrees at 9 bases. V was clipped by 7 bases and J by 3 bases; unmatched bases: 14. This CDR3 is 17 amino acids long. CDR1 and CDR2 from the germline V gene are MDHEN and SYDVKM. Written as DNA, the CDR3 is TGTGCCAGCACCCCGACTTTAGCGGGAGTTGAAACAGATACGCAGTATTTT. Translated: CASTPTLAGVETDTQYF.

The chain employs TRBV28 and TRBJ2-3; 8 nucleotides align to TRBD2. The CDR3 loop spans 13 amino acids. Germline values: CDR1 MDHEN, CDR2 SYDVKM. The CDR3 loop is CAATSGSSDTQYF. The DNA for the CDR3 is TGTGCAGCTACCAGCGGGAGCAGTGATACGCAGTATTTT. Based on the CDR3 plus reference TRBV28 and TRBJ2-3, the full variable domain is DVKVTQSSRYLVKRTGEKVFLECVQDMDHENMFWYRQDPGLGLRLIYFSYDVKMKEKGDIPEGYSVSREKKERFSLILESASTNQTSMYLCAATSGSSDTQYFGPGTRLTVL.

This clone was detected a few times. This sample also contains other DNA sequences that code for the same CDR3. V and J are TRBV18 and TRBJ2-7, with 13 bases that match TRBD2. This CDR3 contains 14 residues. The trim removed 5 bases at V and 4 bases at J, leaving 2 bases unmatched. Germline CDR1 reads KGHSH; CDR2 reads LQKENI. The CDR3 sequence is CASSRTSGSYEQYF. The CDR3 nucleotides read TGTGCCAGCTCAAGGACTAGCGGGAGTTACGAGCAGTACTTC.

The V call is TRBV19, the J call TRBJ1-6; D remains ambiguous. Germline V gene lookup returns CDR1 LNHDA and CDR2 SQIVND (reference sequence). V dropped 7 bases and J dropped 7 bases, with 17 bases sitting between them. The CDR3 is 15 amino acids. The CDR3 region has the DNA TGTGCCAGTACCCTGAGGTCGGGAGTCAATTCACCCCTCCACTTT. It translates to CASTLRSGVNSPLHF.

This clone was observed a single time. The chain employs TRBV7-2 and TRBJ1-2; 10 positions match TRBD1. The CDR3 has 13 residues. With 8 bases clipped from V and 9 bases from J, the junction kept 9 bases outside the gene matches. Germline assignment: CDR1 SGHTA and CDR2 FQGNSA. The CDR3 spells CASRGQGKFSYTF. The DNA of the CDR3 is TGTGCCAGCCGGGGACAGGGGAAATTTAGCTACACCTTC.

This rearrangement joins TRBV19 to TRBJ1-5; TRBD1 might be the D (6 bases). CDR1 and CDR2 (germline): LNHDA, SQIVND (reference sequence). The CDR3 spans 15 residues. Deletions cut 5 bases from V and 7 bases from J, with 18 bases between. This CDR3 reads CASSGTGGAEQPQHF. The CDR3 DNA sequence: TGTGCCAGTAGTGGGACGGGGGGCGCGGAACAGCCCCAGCATTTT.

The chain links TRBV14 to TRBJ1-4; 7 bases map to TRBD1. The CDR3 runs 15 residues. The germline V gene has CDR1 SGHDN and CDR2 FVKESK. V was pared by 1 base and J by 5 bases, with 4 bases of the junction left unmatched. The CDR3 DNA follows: TGTGCCAGCAGCCAAGCCAGGGGGTACAATGAAAAACTGTTTTTT. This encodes CASSQARGYNEKLFF.

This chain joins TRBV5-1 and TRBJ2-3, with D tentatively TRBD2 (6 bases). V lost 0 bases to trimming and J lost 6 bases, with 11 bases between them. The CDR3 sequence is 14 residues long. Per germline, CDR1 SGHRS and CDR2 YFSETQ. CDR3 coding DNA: TGCGCCAGCAGCTTGGGGCGGGACGTGGATACGCAGTATTTT. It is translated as CASSLGRDVDTQYF.

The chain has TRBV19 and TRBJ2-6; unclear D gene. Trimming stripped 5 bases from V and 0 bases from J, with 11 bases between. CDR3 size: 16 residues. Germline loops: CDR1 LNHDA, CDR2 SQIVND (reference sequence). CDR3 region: CASSWIKSSGANVLTF. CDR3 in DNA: TGTGCCAGTAGTTGGATTAAAAGCTCTGGGGCCAACGTCCTGACTTTC.

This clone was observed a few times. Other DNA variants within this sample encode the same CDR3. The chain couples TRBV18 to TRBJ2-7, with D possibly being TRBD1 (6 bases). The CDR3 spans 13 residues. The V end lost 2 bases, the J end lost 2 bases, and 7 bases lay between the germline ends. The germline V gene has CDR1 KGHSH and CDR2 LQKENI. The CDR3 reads CASSPRDTYEQYF. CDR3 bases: TGTGCCAGCTCACCAAGGGACACCTACGAGCAGTACTTC. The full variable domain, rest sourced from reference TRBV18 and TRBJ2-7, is NAGVMQNPRHLVRRRGQEARLRCSPMKGHSHVYWYRQLPEEGLKFMVYLQKENIIDESGMPKERFSAEFPKEGPSILRIQQVVRGDSAAYFCASSPRDTYEQYFGPGTRLTVT.

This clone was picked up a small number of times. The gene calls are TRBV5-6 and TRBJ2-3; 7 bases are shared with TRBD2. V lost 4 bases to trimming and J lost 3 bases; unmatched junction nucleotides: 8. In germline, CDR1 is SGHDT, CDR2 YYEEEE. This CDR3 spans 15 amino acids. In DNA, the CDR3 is TGTGCCAGCAGCGCATACGGACTAGATACAGATACGCAGTATTTT. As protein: CASSAYGLDTDTQYF.

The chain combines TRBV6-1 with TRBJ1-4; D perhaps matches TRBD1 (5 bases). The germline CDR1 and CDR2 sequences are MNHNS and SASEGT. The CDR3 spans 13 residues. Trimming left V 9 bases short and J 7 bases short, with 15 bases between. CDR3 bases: TGTGCCAGTCTGACGGGGGGTGGTGAAAAACTGTTTTTT. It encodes CASLTGGGEKLFF.

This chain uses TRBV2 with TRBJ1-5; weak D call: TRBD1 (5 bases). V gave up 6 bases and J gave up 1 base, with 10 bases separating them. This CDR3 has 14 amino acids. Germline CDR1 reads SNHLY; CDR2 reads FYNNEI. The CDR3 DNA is TGTGCCAGCAGCCAGGAGGGGAGCAATCAGCCCCAGCATTTT. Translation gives CASSQEGSNQPQHF.

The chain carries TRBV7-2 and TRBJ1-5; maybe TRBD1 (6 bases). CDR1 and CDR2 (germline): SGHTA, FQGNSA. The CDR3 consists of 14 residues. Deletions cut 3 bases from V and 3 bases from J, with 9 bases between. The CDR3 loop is CASSFGQNNQPQHF. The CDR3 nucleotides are TGTGCCAGCAGCTTCGGACAGAACAATCAGCCCCAGCATTTT.

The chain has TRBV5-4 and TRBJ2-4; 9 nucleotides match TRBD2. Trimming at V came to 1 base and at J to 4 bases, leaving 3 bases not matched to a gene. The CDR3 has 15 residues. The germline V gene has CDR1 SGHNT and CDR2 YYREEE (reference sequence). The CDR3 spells CASSLSLAGKNIQYF. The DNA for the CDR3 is TGTGCCAGCAGCTTGTCGCTAGCGGGAAAAAACATTCAGTACTTC.

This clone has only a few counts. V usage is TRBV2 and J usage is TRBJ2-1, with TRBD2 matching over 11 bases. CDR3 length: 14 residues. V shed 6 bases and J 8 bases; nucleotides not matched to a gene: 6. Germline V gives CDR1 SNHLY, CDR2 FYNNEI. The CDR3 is CASSFSGREDEQFF. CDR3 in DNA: TGTGCCAGCAGCTTTAGCGGGAGGGAAGATGAGCAGTTCTTC.

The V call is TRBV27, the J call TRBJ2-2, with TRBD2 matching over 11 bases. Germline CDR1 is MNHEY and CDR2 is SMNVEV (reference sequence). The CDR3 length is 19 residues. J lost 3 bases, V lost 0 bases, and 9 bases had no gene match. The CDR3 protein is CASSLSTLAGGSDTGELFF. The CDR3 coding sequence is TGTGCCAGCAGTTTATCGACCCTAGCGGGAGGTAGCGACACCGGGGAGCTGTTTTTT.